These 15 T cell receptor beta chains share one sample of origin, sequenced in a study of blood T cell repertoires in COVID-19. TCRdb's copy holds only in-frame clones and misses some; the assay was immunoSEQ multiplex PCR. This table holds about 76,000 clones, 82% found once. The sequencing input was peripheral blood. These receptors came from a human donor in a cohort sampled during active COVID-19.

In its sample, this clone was seen many times. The chain joins TRBV6-4 to TRBJ2-2; D unclear. Trimming cost V 0 bases and J 0 bases, with 8 bases left between them. Germline values: CDR1 MRHNA, CDR2 SNTAGT. The CDR3 has 16 residues. The CDR3 sequence is CASSDSSNPNTGELFF. Here the CDR3 DNA reads TGTGCCAGCAGTGACTCAAGCAACCCGAACACCGGGGAGCTGTTTTTT.

The gene calls are TRBV19 and TRBJ1-1, with D possibly matching TRBD1 (6 bases). CDR3 size: 14 residues. Germline V gene sequence: CDR1 LNHDA, CDR2 SQIVND (reference sequence). V gave up 2 bases and J gave up 1 base, with 8 bases separating them. The DNA for the CDR3 is TGTGCCAGTAGTATACTACAGGGGAACACTGAAGCTTTCTTT. This encodes CASSILQGNTEAFF.

The rearrangement links TRBV5-5 to TRBJ2-3; 9 nucleotides match TRBD2. The CDR3 spans 16 residues. The V and J ends lost 0 bases and 5 bases, in that order; junction bases with no gene match: 7. CDR1 and CDR2 from the germline V gene are SGHKS and YYEKEE (reference sequence). The CDR3 protein is CASSLGGGGAVDTQYF. In nucleotides, the CDR3 is TGTGCCAGCAGCTTGGGAGGCGGGGGGGCCGTAGATACGCAGTATTTT.

This chain connects TRBV11-2 to TRBJ1-1; D remains unclear. CDR1 and CDR2 (germline): SGHAT, FQNNGV. The CDR3 sequence is 15 residues long. The V end was cut by 2 bases, the J end by 4 bases, with 14 bases between. In nucleotides, the CDR3 is TGTGCCAGCAGCTTATGGGCAGGCAGATCCACTGAAGCTTTCTTT. It translates to CASSLWAGRSTEAFF.

Judged by abundance, this clone is medium-sized. The rearrangement joins TRBV6-1 to TRBJ2-7; 11 nucleotides align to TRBD2. V lost 1 base to trimming and J lost 2 bases; unmatched junction nucleotides: 1. Germline values: CDR1 MNHNS, CDR2 SASEGT. The CDR3 runs 15 residues. The CDR3 here is CASSEETSGAYEQYF. The CDR3 nucleotides are TGTGCCAGCAGTGAAGAGACTAGCGGGGCCTACGAGCAGTACTTC.

This chain uses TRBV11-2 with TRBJ1-1; D unresolved. Trimming shortened V by 0 bases and J by 1 base, and 6 bases separated the two germline ends. Germline V gene lookup returns CDR1 SGHAT and CDR2 FQNNGV. There are 14 residues in the CDR3. CDR3 residues: CASSLENWNTEAFF. In DNA form, the CDR3 reads TGTGCCAGCAGCTTAGAAAACTGGAACACTGAAGCTTTCTTT.

The chain uses TRBV7-6 and TRBJ2-1; D perhaps matches TRBD2 (6 bases). The V end lost 5 bases, the J end lost 1 base, and 12 bases lay between the germline ends. The CDR3 has 15 amino acids. Germline V CDR1 and CDR2: SGHVS, FNYEAQ. CDR3 DNA: TGTGCCAGCAGCCTAGGGACTCAATCCTACAATGAGCAGTTCTTC. It translates to CASSLGTQSYNEQFF.

V is TRBV5-5 and J is TRBJ2-2; weak D call: TRBD1 (5 bases). The CDR3 totals 16 residues. V was shortened by 4 bases and J by 0 bases, with 13 bases between the two germline ends. Germline lookup yields CDR1 SGHKS and CDR2 YYEKEE (reference sequence). DNA of the CDR3: TGTGCCAGCAGCCGCATGGACACGGCGAACACCGGGGAGCTGTTTTTT. Its translation is CASSRMDTANTGELFF.

The rearrangement links TRBV27 to TRBJ1-4; the D gene is possibly TRBD1 (6 bases). The germline V gene has CDR1 MNHEY and CDR2 SMNVEV (reference sequence). The V end lost 6 bases, the J end lost 0 bases, and 11 bases lay between the germline ends. The CDR3 consists of 15 residues. In nucleotides, the CDR3 is TGTGCCAGCAGGGGGGGGCGCGCAACTAATGAAAAACTGTTTTTT. Its protein is CASRGGRATNEKLFF. Variable domain in full (rest from reference TRBV27 and TRBJ1-4): EAQVTQNPRYLITVTGKKLTVTCSQNMNHEYMSWYRQDPGLGLRQIYYSMNVEVTDKGDVPEGYKVSRKEKRNFPLILESPSPNQTSLYFCASRGGRATNEKLFFGSGTQLSVL.

This chain uses TRBV7-3 with TRBJ2-3; TRBD1 aligns across 7 bases. V shed 1 base, J shed 5 bases, and the junction held 3 bases outside the gene matches. This CDR3 has 14 amino acids. The germline V gene has CDR1 SGHTA and CDR2 FQGTGA. CDR3 in DNA: TGTGCCAGCAGCTTAATGGGACAGAGAGATACGCAGTATTTT. Protein: CASSLMGQRDTQYF.

The CDR3 DNA reads TGTGCCAGCAGTTTAGCAGGGGTGGGGGAAAAACTGTTTTTT. Its protein product is CASSLAGVGEKLFF. The chain links TRBV28 to TRBJ1-4, with D possibly being TRBD1 (6 bases). Germline lookup yields CDR1 MDHEN and CDR2 SYDVKM. V was clipped by 2 bases and J by 8 bases, with 12 bases between them. The CDR3 covers 14 residues.

This chain links TRBV7-9 with TRBJ1-2; D remains unclear. The ends were cut back, 3 bases at V and 6 bases at J, with 11 bases in the middle. The CDR3 contains 13 residues. Germline assignment: CDR1 SEHNR and CDR2 FQNEAQ (reference sequence). Here the CDR3 DNA reads TGTGCCAGCAGCTTTACCTCCGGGAATGGCTACACCTTC. Its translation is CASSFTSGNGYTF. Filled out from reference TRBV7-9 and TRBJ1-2, the complete variable domain reads DTGVSQNPRHKITKRGQNVTFRCDPISEHNRLYWYRQTLGQGPEFLTYFQNEAQLEKSRLLSDRFSAERPKGSFSTLEIQRTEQGDSAMYLCASSFTSGNGYTFGSGTRLTVV.

This clone occurred once. The V and J genes are TRBV6-5 and TRBJ1-1, with 7 bases aligning to TRBD1. The CDR3 runs to 12 residues. Germline values: CDR1 MNHEY, CDR2 SVGAGI. J lost 10 bases, V lost 6 bases, and 8 bases had no gene match. The CDR3 DNA reads TGTGCCAGCAGGGGGACAGCTAAGGGAGCTTTCTTT. As protein: CASRGTAKGAFF.

This clone was observed once. The chain links TRBV5-5 to TRBJ2-7, with TRBD1 identical over 9 bases. CDR1 is SGHKS, CDR2 YYEKEE, per germline (reference sequence). This CDR3 has 14 amino acids. The junction had 5 bases not matched to a gene; V was cut back by 2 bases and J by 5 bases. The CDR3: CASSFGDRGNEQYF. The CDR3 region has the DNA TGTGCCAGCAGCTTTGGCGACAGGGGGAACGAGCAGTACTTC.

V usage is TRBV3-1 (or the pseudogene TRBV3-2) and J usage is TRBJ1-1; D is possibly TRBD1 (5 bases). The V and J ends lost 4 bases and 6 bases respectively, with 15 bases between them. CDR3 size: 14 residues. The germline V gene encodes CDR1 LGHDT and CDR2 YNNKEL (reference sequence). CDR3 residues: CASSPAGGTAEAFF. CDR3 sequence (DNA): TGTGCCAGCAGCCCCGCGGGGGGGACCGCTGAAGCTTTCTTT.